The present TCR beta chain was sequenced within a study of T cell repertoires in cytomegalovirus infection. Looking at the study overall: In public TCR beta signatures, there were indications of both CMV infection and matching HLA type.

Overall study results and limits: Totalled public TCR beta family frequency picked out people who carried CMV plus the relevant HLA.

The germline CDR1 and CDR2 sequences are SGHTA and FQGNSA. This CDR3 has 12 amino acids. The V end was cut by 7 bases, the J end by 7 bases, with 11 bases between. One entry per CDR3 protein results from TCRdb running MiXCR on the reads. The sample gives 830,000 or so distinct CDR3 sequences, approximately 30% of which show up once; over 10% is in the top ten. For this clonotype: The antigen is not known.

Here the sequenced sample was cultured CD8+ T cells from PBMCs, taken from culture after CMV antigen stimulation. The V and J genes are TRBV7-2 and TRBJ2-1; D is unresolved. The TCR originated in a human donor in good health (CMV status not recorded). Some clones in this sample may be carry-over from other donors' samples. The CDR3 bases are TGTGCCAGCACCGAGTCAGTTAATGAGCAGTTCTTC. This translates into CASTESVNEQFF.